Following are 23 T cell receptor beta chains from one sample sequenced in a study of T cells in Graves' hyperthyroidism and ophthalmopathy (dated by TCRdb to about 2019). The library was obtained by multiplex PCR. The listed sequencing device is Illumina HiSeq 2000. TCR beta CDR3 regions were amplified from RNA transcripts. For the first round of RT-PCR on the TCR CDR3, the HTBI primer set was used together with the Qiagen OneStep RT-PCR kit. TCRdb reanalyzed the raw reads on its own, using fastp at Q25 for trimming and MiXCR for clone calling, and kept in-frame beta chains. Every distinct CDR3 protein forms one entry, paired with its most common genes and DNA. Present in this sample are approximately 510,000 distinct CDR3 sequences, around 21% of which were seen just once. In total, the top ten clones hold 26% of the sample. The sequenced material came from blood. The receptors were gathered from a man aged 18 to 35 with Graves' hyperthyroidism.

This clonotype appeared a few times. V usage is TRBV3-1 and J usage is TRBJ1-2; 8 positions agree with TRBD1. This CDR3 is built from 13 residues. CDR1 and CDR2 (germline): LGHDT, YNNKEL (reference sequence). Germline trimming cut 4 bases from V and 7 bases from J; bases unmatched to any gene: 5. The CDR3 reads CASSRGQGGGYTF. The CDR3, as DNA: TGTGCCAGCAGCCGAGGACAGGGCGGTGGCTACACCTTC.

This clonotype was detected a few times. The chain uses TRBV20-1 and TRBJ2-7, with TRBD1 identical over 8 bases. In germline, CDR1 is DFQATT, CDR2 SNEGSKA (reference sequence). V was clipped by 3 bases and J by 5 bases; unmatched bases: 9. CDR3 length: 14 amino acids. The CDR3 is CSARGRDRGHEQYF. CDR3 sequence (DNA): TGCAGTGCTAGGGGGCGTGACAGGGGCCACGAGCAGTACTTC.

This clonotype was found many times. The V and J genes are TRBV2 and TRBJ2-2; 8 bases fit TRBD1. This CDR3 is 13 amino acids long. The germline CDR1 and CDR2 sequences are SNHLY and FYNNEI. The V segment lost 7 bases and the J segment 7 bases; nucleotides outside the gene matches: 5. As DNA, the CDR3 is TGTGCCAGCAACCCGACAGGGGACGGGGAGCTGTTTTTT. It encodes CASNPTGDGELFF.

In DNA, the CDR3 is TGTGCCAGCAGACGCTTCAGGGATAGGGTAGCCAAAAACATTCAGTACTTC. It encodes CASRRFRDRVAKNIQYF. The chain has TRBV28 and TRBJ2-4; tentatively, D is TRBD1 (5 bases). The CDR3 runs 17 residues. Germline CDR1 MDHEN, CDR2 SYDVKM. V lost 6 bases, J lost 0 bases, and 18 bases lay in between.

The sample holds one count of this clonotype. This rearrangement joins TRBV28 to TRBJ2-5; D not certain. Germline lookup yields CDR1 MDHEN and CDR2 SYDVKM. The CDR3 is 14 amino acids. With 5 bases removed from V and 0 bases from J, the gap between germline ends came to 10 bases. CDR3 DNA: TGTGCCAGCAGTCCTATCAGGTACCAAGAGACCCAGTACTTC. Amino acids: CASSPIRYQETQYF.

This clonotype was seen a few times. The rearrangement uses TRBV30 and TRBJ2-7; TRBD2 matches at 7 bases. The junction had 4 bases not matched to a gene; V was cut back by 2 bases and J by 0 bases. This CDR3 is built from 14 residues. Germline V gives CDR1 GTSNPN, CDR2 SVGIG (reference sequence). The CDR3, as DNA: TGTGCCTGGAGTAGGGGCGGGGGCTCCTACGAGCAGTACTTC. Amino acid sequence: CAWSRGGGSYEQYF.

The rearrangement joins TRBV11-1 to TRBJ2-2; D tentatively reads TRBD1 or TRBD2 (5 bases each). CDR3 length equals 18 residues. Germline CDR1 SGHAT, CDR2 FQDESV (reference sequence). V was pared by 5 bases and J by 3 bases, with 22 bases between. The CDR3 nucleotides read TGTGCCAGCAGCCGACAGCCGGGAACTTCATGGGACACCGGGGAGCTGTTTTTT. This sequence encodes CASSRQPGTSWDTGELFF.

In this sample, this clonotype turned up many times. V and J are TRBV11-2 and TRBJ1-5, with D tentatively TRBD1 (5 bases). The CDR3 runs to 15 residues. Trimming left V 1 base short and J 4 bases short, with 11 bases between. The germline gives CDR1 SGHAT, CDR2 FQNNGV. The CDR3: CASSLGGPGNQPQHF. CDR3 in DNA: TGTGCCAGCAGCTTAGGAGGGCCAGGGAATCAGCCCCAGCATTTT. Full variable domain (remainder filled in from reference TRBV11-2 and TRBJ1-5): EAGVAQSPRYKIIEKRQSVAFWCNPISGHATLYWYQQILGQGPKLLIQFQNNGVVDDSQLPKDRFSAERLKGVDSTLKIQPAKLEDSAVYLCASSLGGPGNQPQHFGDGTRLSIL.

This clonotype was seen ten or more times. The rearrangement links TRBV28 to TRBJ1-1; tentatively, D is TRBD1 (5 bases). Trimming cost V 2 bases and J 4 bases, with 17 bases left between them. Germline V lookup: CDR1 MDHEN, CDR2 SYDVKM. This CDR3 has 16 residues. DNA for the CDR3: TGTGCCAGCAGTTTACGTCGACGGGACGCGGTCACTGAAGCTTTCTTT. The encoded protein is CASSLRRRDAVTEAFF. Full variable domain (rest looked up from reference TRBV28 and TRBJ1-1): DVKVTQSSRYLVKRTGEKVFLECVQDMDHENMFWYRQDPGLGLRLIYFSYDVKMKEKGDIPEGYSVSREKKERFSLILESASTNQTSMYLCASSLRRRDAVTEAFFGQGTRLTVV.

In its sample, this clonotype was seen many times. The V and J genes are TRBV6-5 and TRBJ2-7, with D possibly called TRBD1 or TRBD2 (5 bases each). Trimming pared 2 bases from V and 2 bases from J, leaving 19 bases between. CDR3 length equals 17 residues. From germline, CDR1 is MNHEY and CDR2 SVGAGI. The CDR3 protein is CASSYPREQAHTYEQYF. CDR3 sequence (DNA): TGTGCCAGCAGTTACCCTCGGGAACAGGCCCACACCTACGAGCAGTACTTC.

This clonotype was seen at least ten times. V and J are TRBV5-5 and TRBJ1-1; D remains unclear. Germline V gene sequence: CDR1 SGHKS, CDR2 YYEKEE (reference sequence). This CDR3 spans 13 amino acids. The V and J ends lost 1 base and 5 bases respectively, with 9 bases between them. In DNA, the CDR3 is TGTGCCAGCAGCTTGTTGGGTTGGACTGAAGCTTTCTTT. It yields the protein CASSLLGWTEAFF. The full variable domain, rest sourced from reference TRBV5-5 and TRBJ1-1, is DAGVTQSPTHLIKTRGQQVTLRCSPISGHKSVSWYQQVLGQGPQFIFQYYEKEERGRGNFPDRFSARQFPNYSSELNVNALLLGDSALYLCASSLLGWTEAFFGQGTRLTVV.

The chain couples TRBV6-5 to TRBJ1-2; D not resolved. The CDR3 is made up of 16 amino acids. Trimming shortened V by 0 bases and J by 8 bases, and 19 bases separated the two germline ends. Germline V gene sequence: CDR1 MNHEY, CDR2 SVGAGI. The CDR3 loop is CASSYSAPTSSRGYTF. The CDR3, as DNA: TGTGCCAGCAGTTACTCAGCTCCCACCTCCAGTAGGGGCTACACCTTC.

This clonotype was observed at least ten times. The rearrangement links TRBV28 to TRBJ1-5; possible D gene TRBD1, 6 bases. The CDR3 extends over 15 amino acids. V was shortened by 8 bases and J by 6 bases, with 20 bases between the two germline ends. The V gene's germline CDR1 is MDHEN and CDR2 SYDVKM. CDR3 bases: TGTGCCAGCCGTCCCGGGGGGGCAGGGAGTCAGCCCCAGCATTTT. Amino acid sequence: CASRPGGAGSQPQHF. The whole variable domain, remainder taken from reference TRBV28 and TRBJ1-5, is DVKVTQSSRYLVKRTGEKVFLECVQDMDHENMFWYRQDPGLGLRLIYFSYDVKMKEKGDIPEGYSVSREKKERFSLILESASTNQTSMYLCASRPGGAGSQPQHFGDGTRLSIL.

The chain's CDR3 is CASSERQGSGEQYF. In DNA form, the CDR3 reads TGTGCCAGCAGTGAAAGGCAGGGATCAGGCGAGCAGTACTTC. This chain connects TRBV2 to TRBJ2-7; tentative D call: TRBD1 (5 bases). The germline V gene has CDR1 SNHLY and CDR2 FYNNEI. This CDR3 comprises 14 residues. Trimming cost V 2 bases and J 6 bases, with 14 bases left between them.

This clonotype was counted once. J is TRBJ1-2 and V is TRBV27; 7 nucleotides align to TRBD1. V was clipped by 5 bases and J by 4 bases; unmatched bases: 10. CDR1 and CDR2 from the germline V gene are MNHEY and SMNVEV (reference sequence). This CDR3 has 15 residues. DNA for the CDR3: TGTGCCAGCAGTCCTCGACGACAGGGCGTCTATGGCTACACCTTC. Protein: CASSPRRQGVYGYTF.

This sequence joins TRBV7-8 and TRBJ2-5; 9 nucleotides agree with TRBD1. The germline V gene has CDR1 SGHVS and CDR2 FQNEAQ. This CDR3 has 14 residues. V was pared by 5 bases and J by 3 bases, with 4 bases of the junction left unmatched. The CDR3 is CASSPDRGKETQYF. CDR3 DNA sequence: TGTGCCAGCAGCCCTGACAGGGGGAAAGAGACCCAGTACTTC.

The chain uses TRBV6-1 and TRBJ1-2; maybe TRBD1 (6 bases). Trimming removed 6 bases at V and 3 bases at J, with 14 bases between. This CDR3 spans 14 amino acids. Germline-derived CDR1 and CDR2 are MNHNS and SASEGT. The CDR3 region is CASSPQGGDYGYTF. CDR3 DNA: TGTGCCAGCAGCCCACAGGGAGGTGACTATGGCTACACCTTC.

The V and J genes are TRBV6-1 and TRBJ1-2; perhaps TRBD1 as D (5 bases). The CDR3 length is 13 residues. Germline loops: CDR1 MNHNS, CDR2 SASEGT. V shed 4 bases and J shed 2 bases, with 8 bases lying between them. CDR3 nucleotide sequence: TGTGCCAGCAGTGGTGCAGGGAACTATGGCTACACCTTC. Amino acid sequence: CASSGAGNYGYTF.

The gene calls are TRBV3-1 and TRBJ1-1, with D unclear. The V end lost 2 bases, the J end lost 7 bases, and 11 bases lay between the germline ends. The germline V gene encodes CDR1 LGHDT and CDR2 YNNKEL (reference sequence). This CDR3 contains 13 residues. The CDR3 coding sequence is TGTGCCAGCAGCCAATATCCCGGGGTTGAAGCTTTCTTT. Its translation is CASSQYPGVEAFF.

This clonotype was recorded at least ten times. A read error may account for a junction end that differs from germline. This rearrangement joins TRBV5-1 to TRBJ1-1, with 8 bases fitting TRBD1. Per germline, CDR1 SGHRS and CDR2 YFSETQ. The CDR3 runs 13 residues. Here the CDR3 DNA reads TGTGCCAGCAGTTCACAGGGGGGCACTGAAGCTTTCTTT. Translating it yields CASSSQGGTEAFF.

This clonotype has ten or more counts. The genes are TRBV6-1 and TRBJ1-2; TRBD1 matches at 7 bases. The CDR3 spans 14 residues. The germline gives CDR1 MNHNS, CDR2 SASEGT. V lost 2 bases and J lost 3; bases outside the gene matches: 3. The CDR3 nucleotides are TGTGCCAGCAGTGAAAGGGACAGCTACTATGGCTACACCTTC. It yields the protein CASSERDSYYGYTF.

This clonotype came up many times. The chain couples TRBV28 to TRBJ2-7; 7 bases map to TRBD1. This CDR3 is built from 11 residues. CDR1 and CDR2 (germline): MDHEN, SYDVKM. Unmatched junction bases numbered 9, after V lost 7 bases and J lost 12 bases. For the CDR3, the DNA is TGTGCCAGCACCTCTGGACAGGTGCCGTACTTC. As protein: CASTSGQVPYF.

This chain links TRBV6-1 with TRBJ1-5; TRBD1 aligns across 8 bases. The V segment lost 5 bases and the J segment 0 bases; nucleotides outside the gene matches: 6. From germline, CDR1 is MNHNS and CDR2 SASEGT. This CDR3 spans 16 amino acids. For the CDR3, the DNA is TGTGCCAGCAGTCGACAGGGGCTGAATAGCAATCAGCCCCAGCATTTT. Translated, it gives CASSRQGLNSNQPQHF.